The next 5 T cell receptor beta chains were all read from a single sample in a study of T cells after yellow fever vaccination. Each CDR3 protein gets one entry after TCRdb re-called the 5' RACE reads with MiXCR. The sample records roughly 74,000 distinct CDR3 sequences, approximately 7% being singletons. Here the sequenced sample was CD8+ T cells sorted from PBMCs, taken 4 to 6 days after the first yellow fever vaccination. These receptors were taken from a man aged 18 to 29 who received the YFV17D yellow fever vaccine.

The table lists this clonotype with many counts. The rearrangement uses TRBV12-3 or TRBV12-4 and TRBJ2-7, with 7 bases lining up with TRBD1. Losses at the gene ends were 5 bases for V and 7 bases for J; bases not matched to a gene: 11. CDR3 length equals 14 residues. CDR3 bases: TGTGCCAGCAGTCCCGAAGGGGGCGTTAGAGAGCAGTACTTC. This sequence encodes CASSPEGGVREQYF.

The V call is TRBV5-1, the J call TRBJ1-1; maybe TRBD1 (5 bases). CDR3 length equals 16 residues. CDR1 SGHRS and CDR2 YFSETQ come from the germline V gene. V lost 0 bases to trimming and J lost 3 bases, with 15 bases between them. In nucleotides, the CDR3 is TGCGCCAGCAGCTTGGTACAGGCGGGTGGGTACACTGAAGCTTTCTTT. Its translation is CASSLVQAGGYTEAFF.

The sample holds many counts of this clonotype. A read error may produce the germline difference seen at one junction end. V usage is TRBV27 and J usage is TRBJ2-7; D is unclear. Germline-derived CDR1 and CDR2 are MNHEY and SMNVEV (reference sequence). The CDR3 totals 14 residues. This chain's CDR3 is CASSFLLGSSEQYF. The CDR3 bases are TGTGCCAGCAGTTTTCTGTTGGGATCCTCCGAGCAGTACTTC.

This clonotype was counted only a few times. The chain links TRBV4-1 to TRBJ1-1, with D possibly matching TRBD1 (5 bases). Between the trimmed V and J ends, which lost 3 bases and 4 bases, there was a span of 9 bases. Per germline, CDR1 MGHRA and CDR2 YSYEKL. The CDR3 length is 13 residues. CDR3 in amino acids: CASSHPGGTEAFF. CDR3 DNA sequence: TGCGCCAGCAGCCACCCGGGGGGCACTGAAGCTTTCTTT.

CDR3 protein: CASTNGGALGEETQYF. For the CDR3, the DNA is TGTGCCAGCACTAATGGGGGGGCTTTGGGGGAAGAGACCCAGTACTTC. The chain uses TRBV12-3 or TRBV12-4 and TRBJ2-5; TRBD2 might be the D (7 bases). The CDR3 has 16 residues. V lost 7 bases and J lost 3, with 21 bases in between.